The 23 T cell receptor beta chains listed next were all sequenced from one sample in a study of Ad26.COV2.S vaccination and SARS-CoV-2 variants. Sequenced by immunoSEQ multiplex PCR; TCRdb stores in-frame clones only, minus some. The sample consists of a few hundred thousand clones, around nine tenths of them appearing once. The treatment is: 15 to 20 received Ad26.COV2.S at low or high dose, single or two shots; 5 received placebo; per-sample allocation not given. Sampling was done on day 63 after the first vaccine or placebo injection. The specimen was peripheral blood, collected in a trial of Ad26.COV2.S vaccine versus placebo. Source of these receptors: a person aged 18-60 years who received the Ad26.COV2.S COVID-19 vaccine or a placebo.

The CDR3 protein is CASSQTAGQNQPQHF. The CDR3 bases are TGTGCCAGCAGCCAGACAGCTGGACAGAATCAGCCCCAGCATTTT. The rearrangement uses TRBV4-2 and TRBJ1-5; maybe TRBD1 (6 bases). The CDR3 covers 15 residues. V was clipped by 3 bases and J by 4 bases, with 13 bases between them. Germline V gene sequence: CDR1 LGHNA, CDR2 YNFKEQ.

This clone was found once. The chain employs TRBV6-6 and TRBJ2-3, with 11 bases fitting TRBD2. This CDR3 spans 17 amino acids. J was trimmed by 8 bases and V by 5 bases; bases with no gene match: 15. Germline V CDR1 and CDR2: MNHNY, SVGAGI (reference sequence). CDR3 residues: CASSRLTSGVRFGTQYF. In DNA, the CDR3 is TGTGCCAGCAGTCGACTGACTAGCGGGGTTCGCTTCGGTACGCAGTATTTT.

The genes are TRBV12-3 or TRBV12-4 and TRBJ1-1; the D is unclear. This CDR3 is 12 amino acids long. Trimming stripped 1 base from V and 5 bases from J, with 5 bases between. CDR3 DNA sequence: TGTGCCAGCAGTTTAGGGCCAACTGAAGCTTTCTTT. Encoded protein: CASSLGPTEAFF.

This rearrangement joins TRBV9 to TRBJ2-5, with no clear D. The germline V gene has CDR1 SGDLS and CDR2 YYNGEE. V dropped 4 bases and J dropped 5 bases, with 9 bases sitting between them. The CDR3 runs 12 residues. In DNA form, the CDR3 reads TGTGCCAGCAGCCGCCTCGGGGAGACCCAGTACTTC. Protein sequence: CASSRLGETQYF. The variable domain in full, completed from reference TRBV9 and TRBJ2-5, reads DSGVTQTPKHLITATGQRVTLRCSPRSGDLSVYWYQQSLDQGLQFLIQYYNGEERAKGNILERFSAQQFPDLHSELNLSSLELGDSALYFCASSRLGETQYFGPGTRLLVL.

The chain carries TRBV9 and TRBJ2-1, with 8 positions matching TRBD2. V lost 3 bases and J lost 8; bases outside the gene matches: 10. This CDR3 comprises 15 residues. Looked up from germline, CDR1 is SGDLS and CDR2 is YYNGEE. The CDR3 DNA sequence: TGTGCCAGCAGCGATGAAGCGGGGGTTCTGGATGAGCAGTTCTTC. Its translation is CASSDEAGVLDEQFF.

The V gene is TRBV5-5, the J gene TRBJ2-2; 9 nucleotides match TRBD2. Trimming removed 2 bases from V and 0 bases from J; junction bases left unmatched: 11. Germline V gene lookup returns CDR1 SGHKS and CDR2 YYEKEE (reference sequence). The CDR3 contains 19 residues. Written as DNA, the CDR3 is TGTGCCAGCAGCTTCGTGCCGATGAGCGGGGGGTCGAACACCGGGGAGCTGTTTTTT. Its translation is CASSFVPMSGGSNTGELFF.

The gene calls are TRBV11-3 and TRBJ1-1, with TRBD1 matching 8 bases. The CDR3 has 13 amino acids. Germline values: CDR1 SGHNT, CDR2 YENEEA. The J segment lost 4 bases and the V segment lost 2 bases, leaving 0 bases of the junction unmatched. The CDR3 protein is CASSLQGATEAFF. The CDR3 nucleotides are TGTGCCAGCAGCTTACAGGGGGCCACTGAAGCTTTCTTT.

V usage is TRBV3-1 (or the pseudogene TRBV3-2) and J usage is TRBJ1-1; no reliable D call. V was clipped by 4 bases and J by 1 base, with 13 bases between them. Per germline, CDR1 LGHDT and CDR2 YNNKEL (reference sequence). This CDR3 spans 15 amino acids. The CDR3 region is CASSPTPMGNTEAFF. Here the CDR3 DNA reads TGTGCCAGCAGCCCAACCCCCATGGGGAACACTGAAGCTTTCTTT.

V gene TRBV7-9 combines with J gene TRBJ2-1; no firm D call. V lost 6 bases to trimming and J lost 4 bases, with 13 bases between them. CDR3 size: 14 residues. Germline assignment: CDR1 SEHNR and CDR2 FQNEAQ (reference sequence). The CDR3 region has the DNA TGTGCCAGCAGTATCAGCGAAACTTACAATGAGCAGTTCTTC. Protein sequence: CASSISETYNEQFF.

The rearrangement uses TRBV7-9 and TRBJ2-7; possible D gene TRBD1, 6 bases. V shed 4 bases and J shed 2 bases, with 18 bases lying between them. The CDR3 has 16 amino acids. In germline, CDR1 is SEHNR, CDR2 FQNEAQ (reference sequence). The CDR3 loop reads CASSSFTGQSPYEQYF. The CDR3 DNA reads TGTGCCAGCAGCTCCTTTACAGGACAGTCGCCCTACGAGCAGTACTTC.

The chain couples TRBV10-3 to TRBJ1-2; 7 bases agree with TRBD1. V lost 3 bases to trimming and J lost 14 bases; unmatched junction nucleotides: 6. Germline-derived CDR1 and CDR2 are ENHRY and SYGVKD. This CDR3 has 11 residues. CDR3 region: CAISEDRVWTF. In DNA, the CDR3 is TGTGCCATCAGTGAAGACAGGGTATGGACCTTC.

The rearrangement joins TRBV18 to TRBJ1-1, with D maybe TRBD1 (6 bases). Trimming left V 6 bases short and J 0 bases short, with 11 bases between. Germline CDR1 is KGHSH and CDR2 is LQKENI. This CDR3 has 14 residues. Written as DNA, the CDR3 is TGTGCCAGCTCGCTCGGACAGCTGAACACTGAAGCTTTCTTT. This gives the protein CASSLGQLNTEAFF.

This chain uses TRBV7-2 with TRBJ1-6, with D maybe TRBD1 (6 bases). The CDR3 sequence is 15 residues long. V dropped 1 base and J dropped 7 bases, with 11 bases sitting between them. Germline loops: CDR1 SGHTA, CDR2 FQGNSA. The CDR3 sequence is CASSLGGGGNSPLHF. Written as DNA, the CDR3 is TGTGCCAGCAGCTTAGGAGGGGGGGGGAATTCACCCCTCCACTTT.

DNA of the CDR3: TGTGCCAGCAGTGATTTGGGGAGCACCGGGGAGCTGTTTTTT. This encodes CASSDLGSTGELFF. The chain has TRBV25-1 and TRBJ2-2; a weak D match, TRBD2 (5 bases). V shed 3 bases and J shed 4 bases, with 9 bases lying between them. The germline gives CDR1 MGHDK, CDR2 SYGVNS. The CDR3 loop spans 14 amino acids.

The V and J genes are TRBV5-4 and TRBJ2-1; 8 bases fit TRBD1. Germline lookup yields CDR1 SGHNT and CDR2 YYREEE (reference sequence). The V segment lost 4 bases and the J segment 0 bases; nucleotides outside the gene matches: 12. This CDR3 is 18 amino acids long. The CDR3 sequence is CASSRGQAGFSSYNEQFF. CDR3 coding DNA: TGTGCCAGCAGCAGGGGACAGGCCGGGTTTAGCTCCTACAATGAGCAGTTCTTC.

The CDR3 spells CASSSSDISYEQYF. In DNA form, the CDR3 reads TGTGCCAGCAGCTCTTCGGACATCTCCTACGAGCAGTACTTC. This rearrangement joins TRBV5-4 to TRBJ2-7; D might be TRBD1 (5 bases). Trimming removed 3 bases from V and 0 bases from J, with 10 bases in between. The CDR3 covers 14 residues. Germline V gene lookup returns CDR1 SGHNT and CDR2 YYREEE (reference sequence).

The chain employs TRBV10-3 and TRBJ1-1; possibly TRBD1 for D (5 bases). The CDR3 covers 15 residues. Germline V CDR1 and CDR2: ENHRY, SYGVKD. Trimming removed 0 bases from V and 6 bases from J, with 14 bases in between. CDR3 in DNA: TGTGCCATCAGTGAGTCGTACCAGGCGGGGGCTGAAGCTTTCTTT. Amino acids: CAISESYQAGAEAFF.

The J gene is TRBJ2-1, the V gene TRBV9; 9 bases line up with TRBD1. Germline V CDR1 and CDR2: SGDLS, YYNGEE. The CDR3 has 14 residues. Trimming cost V 4 bases and J 5 bases; bases outside gene matches: 4. The CDR3 DNA is TGTGCCAGCAGCTCCCGGACAGGGGACAATGAGCAGTTCTTC. It specifies CASSSRTGDNEQFF.

The chain recombines TRBV5-4 with TRBJ2-1; no clear D. The CDR3 is 13 residues long. Germline lookup yields CDR1 SGHNT and CDR2 YYREEE (reference sequence). Trimming removed 2 bases at V and 5 bases at J, with 8 bases between. This CDR3 reads CASSFNGNNEQFF. CDR3 nucleotide sequence: TGTGCCAGCAGCTTTAACGGCAACAATGAGCAGTTCTTC.

The sample holds a few counts of this clone. This chain uses TRBV7-2 with TRBJ1-2, with D maybe TRBD1 (6 bases). This CDR3 contains 17 residues. The V gene lost 2 bases and the J gene lost 7 bases, with 23 bases spanning the gap. Germline CDR1 and CDR2: SGHTA and FQGNSA. The CDR3 region is CASSLFIGDSKGGGYTF. The CDR3 DNA is TGTGCCAGCAGCTTATTTATAGGGGACTCAAAGGGGGGTGGCTACACCTTC.

The rearrangement links TRBV6-5 to TRBJ1-4; D unresolved. The CDR3 has 15 residues. Germline assignment: CDR1 MNHEY and CDR2 SVGAGI. Trimming left V 4 bases short and J 3 bases short, with 12 bases between. The CDR3 DNA sequence: TGTGCCAGCAGTTCCTCGGGGATCGCTAATGAAAAACTGTTTTTT. Its protein is CASSSSGIANEKLFF.

This clone appeared many times. This sample includes further DNA sequences coding for the same CDR3. The chain combines TRBV19 with TRBJ1-2, with 10 bases aligning to TRBD1. V gave up 3 bases and J gave up 6 bases; unmatched junction bases: 4. The germline gives CDR1 LNHDA, CDR2 SQIVND (reference sequence). The CDR3 is 14 residues long. The CDR3 bases are TGTGCCAGTAGTATTCGGGGACAGGGGAATGGCTACACCTTC. As protein: CASSIRGQGNGYTF.

The chain uses TRBV2 and TRBJ1-4; D possibly corresponds to TRBD1 (5 bases). There are 15 residues in the CDR3. V was pared by 2 bases and J by 5 bases, with 12 bases between. Germline V gives CDR1 SNHLY, CDR2 FYNNEI. This chain's CDR3 is CASSETRGRNEKLFF. CDR3 DNA: TGTGCCAGCAGTGAAACGCGGGGCCGAAATGAAAAACTGTTTTTT.